Below, 30 T cell receptor beta chains from the same sample are listed, as sequenced in a study of T cells after yellow fever vaccination. TCRdb analysed the 5' RACE reads with MiXCR anew, one entry per CDR3 protein. The data show 550,000 to 750,000 distinct CDR3 sequences, roughly 13% seen once. The material sequenced was PBMCs, taken on the day of the yellow fever booster vaccination. The receptors stem from a man between 25 and 39 years old who received the YFV17D yellow fever vaccine.

This clonotype appeared a few times. The CDR3 loop is CASSSWTRTDTQYF. The CDR3, as DNA: TGCGCCAGCAGCTCCTGGACTCGCACAGATACGCAGTATTTT. This chain connects TRBV5-1 to TRBJ2-3; a weak D match, TRBD2 (5 bases). Trimming left V 3 bases short and J 1 base short, with 9 bases between. The CDR3 length is 14 residues. Per the germline V gene, CDR1 is SGHRS and CDR2 is YFSETQ. Based on the CDR3 plus reference TRBV5-1 and TRBJ2-3, the full variable domain is KAGVTQTPRYLIKTRGQQVTLSCSPISGHRSVSWYQQTPGQGLQFLFEYFSETQRNKGNFPGRFSGRQFSNSRSEMNVSTLELGDSALYLCASSSWTRTDTQYFGPGTRLTVL.

This rearrangement joins TRBV5-1 to TRBJ1-1; TRBD1 agrees at 7 bases. The CDR3 covers 16 residues. CDR1 is SGHRS and CDR2 is YFSETQ in the germline V gene. Germline trimming cut 0 bases from V and 2 bases from J; bases unmatched to any gene: 7. For the CDR3, the DNA is TGCGCCAGCAGCTTGGAAACAGGGGAGAAAAACACTGAAGCTTTCTTT. Protein product: CASSLETGEKNTEAFF.

This clonotype was seen a few times. V usage is TRBV6-1 and J usage is TRBJ2-3; the D gene is possibly TRBD1 (7 bases). CDR3 size: 14 residues. CDR1 and CDR2 (germline): MNHNS, SASEGT. V was clipped by 6 bases and J by 4 bases, with 14 bases between them. This chain's CDR3 is CASRVGGGADTQYF. The CDR3 nucleotides are TGTGCCAGCAGGGTAGGGGGCGGGGCAGATACGCAGTATTTT.

The rearrangement joins TRBV6-5 to TRBJ2-1, with D possibly being TRBD2 (6 bases). The CDR3 extends over 16 amino acids. Trimming removed 0 bases at V and 3 bases at J, with 12 bases between. Germline CDR1 reads MNHEY; CDR2 reads SVGAGI. The CDR3 DNA is TGTGCCAGCAGTTACTCGGGGGGACTGAACTACAATGAGCAGTTCTTC. It encodes CASSYSGGLNYNEQFF.

This clonotype occurred once. The J gene is TRBJ2-1, the V gene TRBV9, with D possibly matching TRBD2 (6 bases). The germline V gene encodes CDR1 SGDLS and CDR2 YYNGEE. The ends were cut back, 0 bases at V and 2 bases at J, with 9 bases in the middle. The CDR3 is 15 amino acids. The CDR3 sequence is CASSVAGGPYNEQFF. The CDR3 region has the DNA TGTGCCAGCAGCGTAGCCGGAGGGCCCTACAATGAGCAGTTCTTC.

This clonotype was recorded at least ten times. The J gene is TRBJ2-5, the V gene TRBV7-2; 9 nucleotides match TRBD1. This CDR3 has 16 residues. CDR1 is SGHTA, CDR2 FQGNSA, per germline. J gave up 3 bases and V 3 bases, and 8 bases lay outside the gene matches. In nucleotides, the CDR3 is TGTGCCAGCAGCTTCTTCCGGGACAGGGTGGAAGAGACCCAGTACTTC. Its protein is CASSFFRDRVEETQYF.

This clonotype was detected a few times. This chain uses TRBV20-1 with TRBJ1-2, with 8 bases matching TRBD1. This CDR3 comprises 13 residues. CDR1 and CDR2 (germline): DFQATT, SNEGSKA (reference sequence). V dropped 6 bases and J dropped 4; count of bases not matched to a gene: 7. Here the CDR3 DNA reads TGCAGTGCGGACCAGGGGGCAGGCTATGGCTACACCTTC. Translated: CSADQGAGYGYTF.

J is TRBJ2-1 and V is TRBV7-8; 12 bases align to TRBD2. The CDR3 extends over 16 amino acids. J gave up 9 bases and V 2 bases, and 8 bases lay outside the gene matches. In germline, CDR1 is SGHVS, CDR2 FQNEAQ. The CDR3 DNA reads as TGTGCCAGCAGCTTAAAGACTAGCGGGAGAGCTAGTGAGCAGTTCTTC. Its protein is CASSLKTSGRASEQFF.

The chain combines TRBV27 with TRBJ2-3; 12 bases line up with TRBD2. This CDR3 has 19 residues. CDR1 is MNHEY, CDR2 SMNVEV, per germline (reference sequence). The V segment lost 0 bases and the J segment 0 bases; nucleotides outside the gene matches: 7. CDR3 nucleotides: TGTGCCAGCAGTTTATCGCGACTAGCGGGAGCCACTAGCACAGATACGCAGTATTTT. Amino acids: CASSLSRLAGATSTDTQYF.

This clonotype has more than one count but fewer than ten. J is TRBJ1-5 and V is TRBV7-2, with D possibly matching TRBD1 (6 bases). The germline gives CDR1 SGHTA, CDR2 FQGNSA. This CDR3 has 14 amino acids. Trimming cost V 6 bases and J 2 bases, with 11 bases left between them. The chain's CDR3 is CASSPRQGNQPQHF. In DNA form, the CDR3 reads TGTGCCAGCAGTCCCCGACAGGGCAATCAGCCCCAGCATTTT.

In regard to this clonotype: Germline and junction disagree at one end, which may indicate a read error. The rearrangement uses TRBV5-1 and TRBJ2-6; TRBD2 might be the D (7 bases). This CDR3 region has 17 residues. Germline assignment: CDR1 SGHRS and CDR2 YFSETQ. CDR3 amino acids: CASSYLDSRAGANLLTF. Written as DNA, the CDR3 is TGCGCCAGCAGCTACCTGGACAGCCGGGCGGGGGCCAACCTCCTGACTTTC. The full variable domain, rest sourced from reference TRBV5-1 and TRBJ2-6, is KAGVTQTPRYLIKTRGQQVTLSCSPISGHRSVSWYQQTPGQGLQFLFEYFSETQRNKGNFPGRFSGRQFSNSRSEMNVSTLELGDSALYLCASSYLDSRAGANLLTFGAGSRLTVL.

The chain has TRBV12-3 or TRBV12-4 and TRBJ2-3; the match to TRBD2 covers 12 bases. The junction had 6 bases not matched to a gene; V was cut back by 7 bases and J by 4 bases. The CDR3 contains 15 residues. The CDR3 sequence: CASIPSGRAADTQYF. CDR3 bases: TGTGCCAGCATCCCTAGCGGGAGGGCCGCAGATACGCAGTATTTT.

The chain is built from TRBV6-2 or TRBV6-3 and TRBJ2-3; 14 bases match TRBD2. CDR1 is MNHEY, CDR2 SVGEGT, per germline. Losses at the gene ends were 2 bases for V and 3 bases for J; bases not matched to a gene: 16. The CDR3 is 21 residues long. The chain's CDR3 is CASSYPDPTSGRAQRTDTQYF. In nucleotides, the CDR3 is TGTGCCAGCAGTTACCCGGACCCGACTAGCGGGAGGGCCCAGAGGACAGATACGCAGTATTTT.

This clonotype was picked up a small number of times. The gene calls are TRBV20-1 and TRBJ1-4, with D tentatively TRBD1 (5 bases). The CDR3 extends over 12 amino acids. The V gene's germline CDR1 is DFQATT and CDR2 SNEGSKA (reference sequence). The CDR3 loop is CSAGGLNEKLFF. The CDR3 DNA sequence: TGCTCTGCCGGGGGACTAAATGAAAAACTGTTTTTT.

V and J are TRBV4-2 and TRBJ2-7, with a possible D match to TRBD2 (6 bases). CDR1 and CDR2 from the germline V gene are LGHNA and YNFKEQ. The CDR3 has 14 residues. V dropped 1 base and J dropped 6 bases, with 13 bases sitting between them. The CDR3 nucleotides read TGTGCCAGCAGCCAAGGCGGGACTCTCTCCGAGCAGTACTTC. Its translation is CASSQGGTLSEQYF.

The J gene is TRBJ1-5, the V gene TRBV30; D may be TRBD1 (5 bases). Germline CDR1 and CDR2: GTSNPN and SVGIG (reference sequence). The CDR3 has 14 amino acids. V lost 1 base to trimming and J lost 3 bases, with 10 bases between them. CDR3 nucleotide sequence: TGTGCCTGGAGTGCAGGGTCCTACAATCAGCCCCAGCATTTT. It yields the protein CAWSAGSYNQPQHF.

The gene calls are TRBV9 and TRBJ2-6, with TRBD1 as a possible D gene (5 bases). The V end lost 0 bases, the J end lost 12 bases, and 13 bases lay between the germline ends. This CDR3 region has 14 residues. Germline assignment: CDR1 SGDLS and CDR2 YYNGEE. CDR3 DNA sequence: TGTGCCAGCAGCGTAGGGCCAGGGCAATCCGTCCTGACTTTC. It codes for CASSVGPGQSVLTF.

This clonotype has only a few counts. The CDR3 protein is CASSPDRQNTEAFF. DNA of the CDR3: TGTGCCAGCTCACCCGACAGGCAGAACACTGAAGCTTTCTTT. The chain employs TRBV18 and TRBJ1-1, with D possibly matching TRBD1 (6 bases). V lost 3 bases and J lost 1, with 9 bases in between. Germline values: CDR1 KGHSH, CDR2 LQKENI. The CDR3 covers 14 residues.

The rearrangement links TRBV27 to TRBJ2-7, with a tentative D call TRBD1 (6 bases). There are 15 residues in the CDR3. CDR1 and CDR2 (germline): MNHEY, SMNVEV (reference sequence). Trimming left V 6 bases short and J 0 bases short, with 15 bases between. DNA for the CDR3: TGTGCCAGCAGCACAATAGGGGGACACTCCTACGAGCAGTACTTC. This codes for CASSTIGGHSYEQYF.

The genes are TRBV28 and TRBJ2-1; D is unresolved. Germline assignment: CDR1 MDHEN and CDR2 SYDVKM. This CDR3 contains 13 residues. The V gene lost 2 bases and the J gene lost 5 bases, with 7 bases spanning the gap. The CDR3 sequence is CASSLPSNNEQFF. CDR3 nucleotides: TGTGCCAGCAGTTTACCCTCGAACAATGAGCAGTTCTTC.

The rearrangement links TRBV14 to TRBJ2-7, with D perhaps being TRBD1 or TRBD2 (6 bases each). The V end was cut by 8 bases, the J end by 5 bases, with 16 bases between. CDR1 SGHDN and CDR2 FVKESK come from the germline V gene. This CDR3 is built from 13 residues. The CDR3, as DNA: TGTGCCAGCCTCCAACAGGGAGGAGACGAGCAGTACTTC. Translation gives CASLQQGGDEQYF. Full variable domain (remainder filled in from reference TRBV14 and TRBJ2-7): EAGVTQFPSHSVIEKGQTVTLRCDPISGHDNLYWYRRVMGKEIKFLLHFVKESKQDESGMPNNRFLAERTGGTYSTLKVQPAELEDSGVYFCASLQQGGDEQYFGPGTRLTVT.

The rearrangement links TRBV6-1 to TRBJ2-7; no definite D call. V gave up 6 bases and J gave up 1 base, with 13 bases separating them. The CDR3 length is 14 residues. Germline CDR1 MNHNS, CDR2 SASEGT. CDR3 sequence: CASRRAKQSYEQYF. CDR3 nucleotides: TGTGCCAGCAGAAGGGCGAAACAGTCCTACGAGCAGTACTTC.

This sequence joins TRBV7-2 and TRBJ2-7, with TRBD2 matching 9 bases. The CDR3 is made up of 16 amino acids. In germline, CDR1 is SGHTA, CDR2 FQGNSA. Losses at the gene ends were 5 bases for V and 2 bases for J; bases not matched to a gene: 10. The CDR3 region is CASSKGGLATTYEQYF. The DNA of the CDR3 is TGTGCCAGCAGCAAGGGAGGACTAGCGACTACCTACGAGCAGTACTTC.

The chain links TRBV27 to TRBJ2-1; weak D call: TRBD1 (6 bases). CDR3 length: 12 amino acids. V was trimmed by 2 bases and J by 7 bases, leaving 6 bases between them. The germline gives CDR1 MNHEY, CDR2 SMNVEV (reference sequence). Here the CDR3 DNA reads TGTGCCAGCAGTTTACAGGGGAATGAGCAGTTCTTC. It encodes CASSLQGNEQFF.

This chain links TRBV9 with TRBJ2-1, with D perhaps matching TRBD1 or TRBD2 (5 bases each). Looked up from germline, CDR1 is SGDLS and CDR2 is YYNGEE. The CDR3 is made up of 15 amino acids. The V end was cut by 3 bases, the J end by 8 bases, with 18 bases between. The CDR3 is CASSAREGFIYEQFF. CDR3 coding DNA: TGTGCCAGCAGCGCCCGAGAGGGGTTTATTTATGAGCAGTTCTTC. Combining the CDR3 with reference TRBV9 and TRBJ2-1 gives the whole variable domain DSGVTQTPKHLITATGQRVTLRCSPRSGDLSVYWYQQSLDQGLQFLIQYYNGEERAKGNILERFSAQQFPDLHSELNLSSLELGDSALYFCASSAREGFIYEQFFGPGTRLTVL.

This clonotype turned up a few times. The V gene is TRBV11-2, the J gene TRBJ2-1, with TRBD1 matching over 7 bases. The CDR3 spans 16 residues. J gave up 0 bases and V 5 bases, and 7 bases lay outside the gene matches. Germline CDR1 is SGHAT and CDR2 is FQNNGV. CDR3 sequence reads: CASSDLRGPSYNEQFF. In DNA, the CDR3 is TGTGCCAGCAGCGACCTAAGGGGGCCCTCCTACAATGAGCAGTTCTTC. Together with reference TRBV11-2 and TRBJ2-1, the CDR3 gives the full variable domain: EAGVAQSPRYKIIEKRQSVAFWCNPISGHATLYWYQQILGQGPKLLIQFQNNGVVDDSQLPKDRFSAERLKGVDSTLKIQPAKLEDSAVYLCASSDLRGPSYNEQFFGPGTRLTVL.

This clonotype showed up just a few times. The chain couples TRBV11-1 to TRBJ2-5; perhaps TRBD1 as D (6 bases). V was pared by 2 bases and J by 5 bases, with 12 bases between. In germline, CDR1 is SGHAT, CDR2 FQDESV (reference sequence). The CDR3 loop spans 14 amino acids. CDR3 DNA: TGTGCCAGCAGCTTACACAGGGATCGGGAGACCCAGTACTTC. This codes for CASSLHRDRETQYF.

Turning to this clonotype: A read error may produce the germline difference seen at one junction end. The chain is built from TRBV15 and TRBJ1-3; no definite D call. The CDR3 has 15 residues. Germline CDR1 and CDR2: LNHNV and YYDKDF (reference sequence). CDR3 amino acids: CATSREAALGNTIHF. CDR3 nucleotide sequence: TGTGCCACCAGCAGAGAAGCGGCACTTGGAAACACCATACATTTT.

The chain links TRBV7-9 to TRBJ1-4; D call uncertain. V lost 2 bases and J lost 7, with 8 bases in between. Germline loops: CDR1 SEHNR, CDR2 FQNEAQ (reference sequence). The CDR3 extends over 13 amino acids. The CDR3 spells CASSLLYSEKLFF. For the CDR3, the DNA is TGTGCCAGCAGCTTACTCTACAGTGAAAAACTGTTTTTT.

This clonotype has a handful of counts. This chain uses TRBV18 with TRBJ1-2; TRBD1 matches 7 bases. The germline CDR1 and CDR2 sequences are KGHSH and LQKENI. With 1 base clipped from V and 3 bases from J, the junction kept 5 bases outside the gene matches. The CDR3 runs 15 residues. CDR3 amino acids: CASSPLDRSDYGYTF. CDR3 coding DNA: TGTGCCAGCTCACCACTGGACAGGTCCGACTATGGCTACACCTTC.